These 5 T cell receptor beta chains were all obtained from the same sample, sequenced in a study of a mutant IDH1 vaccine in newly diagnosed glioma. Time point noted: baseline, week 1 (first vaccination visit). Noted treatment: pre-vaccination baseline after standard-of-care therapy. The assay was immunoSEQ multiplex PCR, and TCRdb's table has in-frame clones only and misses some. Altogether about 92,000 clones are present, around 80% being singletons, with the ten largest covering approximately 7.9%. Specimen: PBMCs, collected from a glioma patient treated with radiotherapy, temozolomide or both. The receptors here all came from a man between 35 and 55 years old with glioma.

The rearrangement uses TRBV7-8 and TRBJ2-7; 10 nucleotides match TRBD1. This CDR3 comprises 15 residues. Per the germline V gene, CDR1 is SGHVS and CDR2 is FQNEAQ. V lost 5 bases, J lost 1 base, and 5 bases stayed unmatched. The CDR3 nucleotides are TGTGCCAGCAGCAACCGGGACAGGGGTTCCTACGAGCAGTACTTC. This encodes CASSNRDRGSYEQYF.

This clone was seen a few times. The chain recombines TRBV5-4 with TRBJ2-3, with a weak D call TRBD2 (5 bases). The V gene's germline CDR1 is SGHNT and CDR2 YYREEE (reference sequence). Trimming pared 5 bases from V and 1 base from J, leaving 11 bases between. The CDR3 extends over 14 amino acids. In DNA, the CDR3 is TGTGCCAGCAGTGACGGGAAGCGCACAGATACGCAGTATTTT. This gives the protein CASSDGKRTDTQYF.

J is TRBJ1-4 and V is TRBV15, with D possibly being TRBD1 (5 bases). Looked up from germline, CDR1 is LNHNV and CDR2 is YYDKDF (reference sequence). V lost 5 bases to trimming and J lost 1 base, with 14 bases between them. There are 16 residues in the CDR3. The CDR3 sequence: CATSGREGRTNEKLFF. The CDR3 DNA reads TGTGCCACCAGCGGCCGGGAGGGGAGAACTAATGAAAAACTGTTTTTT.

The chain uses TRBV28 and TRBJ2-7; TRBD2 matches at 14 bases. CDR1 is MDHEN and CDR2 is SYDVKM in the germline V gene. The CDR3 consists of 19 residues. V trimming: 5 bases; J trimming: 4 bases; junction bases outside the gene matches: 16. The CDR3 DNA reads TGTGCCAGCAGTACCCCGACTAGCGGGAGGGCCAGCGCTCGGTACGAGCAGTACTTC. This sequence encodes CASSTPTSGRASARYEQYF.

The chain couples TRBV7-2 to TRBJ2-4; TRBD1 agrees at 8 bases. The junction had 9 bases not matched to a gene; V was cut back by 5 bases and J by 3 bases. The length of the CDR3 is 16 residues. Germline CDR1 and CDR2: SGHTA and FQGNSA. CDR3 residues: CASSNDRGKGKNIQYF. CDR3 in DNA: TGTGCCAGCAGCAACGACAGGGGAAAGGGCAAAAACATTCAGTACTTC.